A single sample gave rise to the 6 T cell receptor beta chains below, sequenced in a study of shared clonotypes between healthy human individuals. TCRdb's table, derived via immunoSEQ multiplex PCR, lists solely in-frame clones and lacks some. Seen here are about 2.3 million clones, around 90% observed once, and the top ten hold roughly 0.34%. Material: naive CD4+ T cells from PBMCs. The sample's subset: CD45RA+ positively selected. The receptors were gathered from a young man in good health. Some clones in this sample may be carry-over from other donors' samples.

The V gene is TRBV6-5, the J gene TRBJ1-2; D remains ambiguous. The CDR3 runs 15 residues. Germline lookup yields CDR1 MNHEY and CDR2 SVGAGI. Trimming shortened V by 5 bases and J by 4 bases, and 17 bases separated the two germline ends. The CDR3 loop reads CASSPLAGAFYGYTF. The CDR3 DNA reads TGTGCCAGCAGTCCTCTAGCCGGCGCCTTCTATGGCTACACCTTC.

The genes are TRBV6-1 and TRBJ1-4; D is uncertain. The CDR3 sequence is 16 residues long. Germline CDR1 is MNHNS and CDR2 is SASEGT. The V end lost 3 bases, the J end lost 8 bases, and 19 bases lay between the germline ends. As DNA, the CDR3 is TGTGCCAGCAGTGAGCGACCCCGAAGGGATGGAGAAAAACTGTTTTTT. Translation: CASSERPRRDGEKLFF.

The CDR3: CASSPLKAGDTQGEQFF. CDR3 DNA: TGTGCCAGCAGCCCTCTTAAAGCGGGAGACACCCAGGGTGAGCAGTTCTTC. The gene calls are TRBV5-4 and TRBJ2-1; 8 bases agree with TRBD2. The V gene end was trimmed by 4 bases and the J gene end by 9 bases; junction bases not matched to a gene: 18. The germline V gene encodes CDR1 SGHNT and CDR2 YYREEE (reference sequence). The CDR3 spans 17 residues.

On this clone itself: Other DNA sequences of this sample code for an identical CDR3. The rearrangement joins TRBV27 to TRBJ2-5; D remains unclear. V lost 0 bases and J 2 bases, leaving 4 bases between the germline ends. Per germline, CDR1 MNHEY and CDR2 SMNVEV (reference sequence). The CDR3 has 13 residues. CDR3 bases: TGTGCCAGCAGTTTATCCGGGCAAGAGACCCAGTACTTC. This translates into CASSLSGQETQYF.

In this sample, this clone turned up once. CDR3 residues: CSAKLVAGGTYEQYF. In nucleotides, the CDR3 is TGCAGCGCCAAACTGGTAGCGGGAGGCACCTACGAGCAGTACTTC. This chain uses TRBV29-1 with TRBJ2-7; 10 nucleotides line up with TRBD2. Germline V gene sequence: CDR1 SQVTM, CDR2 ANQGSEA. Trimming took 7 bases from V and 2 from J; bases not matched to a gene: 11. CDR3 length: 15 residues.

The rearrangement uses TRBV27 and TRBJ2-7; weak D call: TRBD2 (6 bases). The ends were cut back, 9 bases at V and 4 bases at J, with 31 bases in the middle. The germline V gene has CDR1 MNHEY and CDR2 SMNVEV (reference sequence). The CDR3 spans 18 residues. Here the CDR3 DNA reads TGTGCCAGTCCAGAGTCTCCCGTGGAGGGCCGCTACTATTACGAGCAGTACTTC. This codes for CASPESPVEGRYYYEQYF.